These 6 T cell receptor beta chains came from one sample sequenced in a study of T cell responses to AZD1222 COVID-19 vaccine. Only in-frame clones appear in the TCRdb table, and some are missing; sequencing was by immunoSEQ multiplex PCR. This repertoire shows some 120,000 clones, about 85% found once; its top ten account for 6.2%. The specimen comprised peripheral blood, sampled on day 0 of AZD1222 vaccination. The receptor set was obtained from an adult in good health.

The chain recombines TRBV10-1 with TRBJ2-5, with 14 bases matching TRBD2. The germline gives CDR1 WNHNN, CDR2 SYGVQD (reference sequence). J lost 2 bases, V lost 6 bases, and 5 bases had no gene match. This CDR3 has 16 amino acids. As DNA, the CDR3 is TGCGCCAGCAGCCGGACTAGCGGGGGGCCACAAGAGACCCAGTACTTC. Translated, it gives CASSRTSGGPQETQYF.

The V and J genes are TRBV18 and TRBJ1-2; tentatively, D is TRBD1 (5 bases). Trimming left V 4 bases short and J 3 bases short, with 9 bases between. The germline gives CDR1 KGHSH, CDR2 LQKENI. The CDR3 has 13 amino acids. CDR3 sequence reads: CASSRLQDYGYTF. The CDR3, as DNA: TGTGCCAGCTCACGGTTACAGGACTATGGCTACACCTTC.

This chain joins TRBV7-2 and TRBJ2-7; D is possibly TRBD2 (7 bases). The CDR3 contains 15 residues. From germline, CDR1 is SGHTA and CDR2 FQGNSA. The germline V and J ends were trimmed by 5 bases and 5 bases, with 19 bases remaining between them. CDR3 residues: CASSTQWGGADEQYF. CDR3 in DNA: TGTGCCAGCAGCACCCAGTGGGGGGGGGCGGACGAGCAGTACTTC. The full variable domain, with the rest looked up from reference TRBV7-2 and TRBJ2-7, is GAGVSQSPSNKVTEKGKDVELRCDPISGHTALYWYRQSLGQGLEFLIYFQGNSAPDKSGLPSDRFSAERTGGSVSTLTIQRTQQEDSAVYLCASSTQWGGADEQYFGPGTRLTVT.

DNA for the CDR3: TGTGCCAGCAGCCTGGGGCAGACCTCCTATAATTCACCCCTCCACTTT. Its protein is CASSLGQTSYNSPLHF. The V call is TRBV3-1 (or the pseudogene TRBV3-2), the J call TRBJ1-6; D is possibly TRBD1 (5 bases). Trimming removed 4 bases at V and 0 bases at J, with 10 bases between. This CDR3 contains 16 residues. Germline CDR1 and CDR2: LGHDT and YNNKEL (reference sequence).

The CDR3 here is CASSYPRGGGYNEQFF. DNA of the CDR3: TGTGCCAGCAGTTACCCCCGAGGCGGGGGGTACAATGAGCAGTTCTTC. The rearrangement joins TRBV6-5 to TRBJ2-1, with 8 bases that match TRBD2. From germline, CDR1 is MNHEY and CDR2 SVGAGI. The CDR3 covers 16 residues. V trimming: 2 bases; J trimming: 4 bases; junction bases outside the gene matches: 7.

This sequence joins TRBV6-5 and TRBJ1-6; possible D gene TRBD1, 6 bases. Germline CDR1 reads MNHEY; CDR2 reads SVGAGI. This CDR3 is 13 amino acids long. V dropped 5 bases and J dropped 7 bases, with 9 bases sitting between them. CDR3 region: CASSRTENSPLHF. For the CDR3, the DNA is TGTGCCAGCAGTCGGACAGAGAATTCACCCCTCCACTTT.